This TCR beta chain is drawn from a study of T cells in localized non-small cell lung cancer. General study points: Adjacent lung tissue had a median about 57 of the top 100 clones found in the tumor. The study sequenced only one region of the tumor. As a result, intratumor heterogeneity could not be excluded and remains possible. The highest T cell clonality was in uninvolved adjacent lung, above tumor. The study linked higher blood T cell density to longer overall survival.

V was trimmed by 3 bases and J by 4 bases, leaving 13 bases between them. This CDR3 has 14 residues. CDR1 and CDR2 from the germline V gene are LNHDA and SQIVND (reference sequence). Using immunoSEQ multiplex PCR, the repertoire was profiled, and TCRdb retains in-frame clones only, with some absent. The sample has more than 2,500 clones; almost 25% are singletons. A few counts support this clone. Its antigen is currently unknown. The receptor comes from a man aged 35 to 69 with stage I squamous cell lung carcinoma. The sequencing used lung tumor tissue, collected before any cancer treatment. The genes are TRBV19 and TRBJ2-7; D is uncertain. In DNA form, the CDR3 reads TGTGCCAGTAGTATCCGACGCGATGGATACGAGCAGTACTTC. This codes for CASSIRRDGYEQYF. Together with reference TRBV19 and TRBJ2-7, the CDR3 gives the full variable domain: DGGITQSPKYLFRKEGQNVTLSCEQNLNHDAMYWYRQDPGQGLRLIYYSQIVNDFQKGDIAEGYSVSREKKESFPLTVTSAQKNPTAFYLCASSIRRDGYEQYFGPGTRLTVT.